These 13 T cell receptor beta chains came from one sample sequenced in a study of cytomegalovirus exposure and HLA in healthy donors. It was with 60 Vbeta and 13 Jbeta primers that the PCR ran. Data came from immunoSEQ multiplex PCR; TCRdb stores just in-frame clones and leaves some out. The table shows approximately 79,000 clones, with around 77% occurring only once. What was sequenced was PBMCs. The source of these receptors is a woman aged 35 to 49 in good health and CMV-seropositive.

The CDR3 loop reads CASSPLPSGTYNEQFF. The CDR3 DNA reads as TGTGCCAGCAGTCCTCTTCCTAGCGGGACCTACAATGAGCAGTTCTTC. This chain links TRBV6-4 with TRBJ2-1; 9 nucleotides match TRBD2. The junction had 7 bases not matched to a gene; V was cut back by 5 bases and J by 2 bases. This CDR3 spans 16 amino acids. From germline, CDR1 is MRHNA and CDR2 SNTAGT.

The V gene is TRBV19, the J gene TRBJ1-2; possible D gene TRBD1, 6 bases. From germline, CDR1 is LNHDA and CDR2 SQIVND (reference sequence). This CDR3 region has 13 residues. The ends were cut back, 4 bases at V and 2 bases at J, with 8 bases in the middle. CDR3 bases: TGTGCCAGTAGTACGGACAGCAACTATGGCTACACCTTC. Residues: CASSTDSNYGYTF.

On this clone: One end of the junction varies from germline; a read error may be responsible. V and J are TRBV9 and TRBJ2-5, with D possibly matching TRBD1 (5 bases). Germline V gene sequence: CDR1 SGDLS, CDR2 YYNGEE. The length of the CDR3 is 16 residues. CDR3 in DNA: TGTGTCAGCAGTAGTAGGGGATTTCTCGGTGGGGAGACCCAGTACTTC. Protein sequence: CVSSSRGFLGGETQYF.

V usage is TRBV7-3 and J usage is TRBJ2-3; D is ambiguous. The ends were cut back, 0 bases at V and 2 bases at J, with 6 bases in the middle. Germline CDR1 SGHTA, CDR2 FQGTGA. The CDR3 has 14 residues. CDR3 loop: CASSLTAATDTQYF. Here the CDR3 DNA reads TGTGCCAGCAGCTTAACGGCGGCCACAGATACGCAGTATTTT.

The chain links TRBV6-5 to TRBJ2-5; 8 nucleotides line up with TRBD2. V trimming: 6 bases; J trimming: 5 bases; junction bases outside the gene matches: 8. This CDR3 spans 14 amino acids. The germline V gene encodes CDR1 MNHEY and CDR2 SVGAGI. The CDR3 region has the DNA TGTGCCAGCAGCCCGGGACTAGGGCGCGAGACCCAGTACTTC. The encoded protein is CASSPGLGRETQYF.

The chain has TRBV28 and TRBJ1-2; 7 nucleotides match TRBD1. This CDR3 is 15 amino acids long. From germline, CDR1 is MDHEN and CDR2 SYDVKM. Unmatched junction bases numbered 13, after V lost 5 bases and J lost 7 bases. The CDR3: CASSATTGQVGGYTF. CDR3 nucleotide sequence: TGTGCCAGCAGTGCCACCACTGGACAGGTTGGTGGCTACACCTTC.

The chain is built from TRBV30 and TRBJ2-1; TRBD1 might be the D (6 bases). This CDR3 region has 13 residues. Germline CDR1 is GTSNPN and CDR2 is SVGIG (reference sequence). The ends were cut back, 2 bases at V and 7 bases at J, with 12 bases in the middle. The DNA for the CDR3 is TGTGCCTGGAGTCTAACAGGGTATAATGAGCAGTTCTTC. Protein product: CAWSLTGYNEQFF.

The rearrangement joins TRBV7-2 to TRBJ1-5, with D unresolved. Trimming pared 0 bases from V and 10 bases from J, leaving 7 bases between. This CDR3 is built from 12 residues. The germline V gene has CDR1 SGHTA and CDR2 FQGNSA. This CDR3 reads CASSLALGPQHF. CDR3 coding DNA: TGTGCCAGCAGCTTAGCGCTCGGTCCCCAGCATTTT. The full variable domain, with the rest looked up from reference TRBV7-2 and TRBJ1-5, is GAGVSQSPSNKVTEKGKDVELRCDPISGHTALYWYRQSLGQGLEFLIYFQGNSAPDKSGLPSDRFSAERTGGSVSTLTIQRTQQEDSAVYLCASSLALGPQHFGDGTRLSIL.

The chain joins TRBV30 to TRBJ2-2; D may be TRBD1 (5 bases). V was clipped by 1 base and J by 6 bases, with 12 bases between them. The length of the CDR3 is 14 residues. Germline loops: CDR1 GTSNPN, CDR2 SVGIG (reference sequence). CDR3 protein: CAWSAARVAGELFF. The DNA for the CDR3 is TGTGCCTGGAGTGCCGCCAGGGTAGCCGGGGAGCTGTTTTTT.

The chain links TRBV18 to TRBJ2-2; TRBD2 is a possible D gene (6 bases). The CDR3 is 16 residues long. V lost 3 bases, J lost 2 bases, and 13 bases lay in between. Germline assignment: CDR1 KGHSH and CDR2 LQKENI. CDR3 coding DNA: TGTGCCAGCTCACCCGCGGGACTCCGAAACACCGGGGAGCTGTTTTTT. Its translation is CASSPAGLRNTGELFF.

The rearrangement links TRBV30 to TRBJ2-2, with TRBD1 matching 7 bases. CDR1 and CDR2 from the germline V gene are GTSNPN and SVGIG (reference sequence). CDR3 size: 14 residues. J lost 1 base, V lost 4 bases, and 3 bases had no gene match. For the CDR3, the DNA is TGTGCCTGGATAGGGACAGTGAACACCGGGGAGCTGTTTTTT. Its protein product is CAWIGTVNTGELFF.

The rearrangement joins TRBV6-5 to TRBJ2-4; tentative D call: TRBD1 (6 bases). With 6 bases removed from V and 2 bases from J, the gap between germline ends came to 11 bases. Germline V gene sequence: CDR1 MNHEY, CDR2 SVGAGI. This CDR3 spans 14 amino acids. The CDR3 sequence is CASRRTGSKNIQYF. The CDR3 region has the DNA TGTGCCAGCAGACGAACAGGGTCCAAAAACATTCAGTACTTC.

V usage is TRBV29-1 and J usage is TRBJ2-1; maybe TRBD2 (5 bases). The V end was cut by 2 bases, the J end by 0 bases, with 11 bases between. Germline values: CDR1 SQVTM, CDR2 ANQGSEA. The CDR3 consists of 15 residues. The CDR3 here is CSVEQGGFSYNEQFF. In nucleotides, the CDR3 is TGCAGCGTTGAACAAGGAGGATTCTCCTACAATGAGCAGTTCTTC.